This TCR beta chain stems from a study of human T cells and chemical hapten exposure. MiXCR was run by TCRdb on the RACE reads, yielding one entry per CDR3 protein. The table records more than 85,000 distinct CDR3 sequences, 11% of them present only once. The germline V gene has CDR1 LGHDT and CDR2 YNNKEL (reference sequence). The CDR3 is 15 amino acids. With 1 base removed from V and 2 bases from J, the gap between germline ends came to 12 bases. The time point is: patch test 2, 6 weeks after DPC sensitization. Treatment in this sample: therapeutic diphenylcyclopropenone sensitization with weekly scalp DPC.

The sequence was collected from a man aged 40-49 years with alopecia areata. Some clones in this sample may be carry-over from other donors' samples. The sample here was whole blood, taken in connection with sensitization to the hapten diphenylcyclopropenone (DPC). This chain links TRBV3-1 with TRBJ2-7, with D unclear. The CDR3 bases are TGTGCCAGCAGCCAAGGGGCCGGCGTCGCCTACGAGCAGTACTTC. Protein product: CASSQGAGVAYEQYF.